This T cell receptor (beta chain) was captured in a study of T cells in localized non-small cell lung cancer. Study-level results: Uninvolved adjacent lung had more T cell clonality than any other tissue, topping tumor.

Worth noting for this clone: The antigen is not known.

The assay was immunoSEQ multiplex PCR, and TCRdb's table has in-frame clones only and misses some. The table includes 9,500 to 15,000 clones, 80% to 90% detected once. J lost 6 bases, V lost 3 bases, and 5 bases had no gene match. The CDR3 is made up of 15 amino acids. Germline V gene lookup returns CDR1 SGHAT and CDR2 FQNNGV. V and J are TRBV11-2 and TRBJ2-3; 11 nucleotides agree with TRBD2. Material: peripheral blood, obtained before any cancer treatment. The TCR sequence derives from a male donor at least 60 years old with stage I lung adenocarcinoma. The CDR3 loop is CASSFRLAGSDTQYF. In DNA, the CDR3 is TGTGCCAGCAGCTTCAGACTAGCGGGATCGGATACGCAGTATTTT.